The next 2 T cell receptor beta chains were all read from a single sample in a study of blood T cell repertoires in COVID-19. The table came from immunoSEQ multiplex PCR; TCRdb's copy has only in-frame clones and leaves some out. The table has 200,000 to 250,000 clones, 84% seen once; the top ten hold 4.5% to 6%. Input material: peripheral blood. The origin of the receptors is a woman aged 60-75 years who had recovered from COVID-19.

This clone was found once. The V and J genes are TRBV15 and TRBJ1-1; D unresolved. This CDR3 comprises 13 residues. The germline V and J ends were trimmed by 0 bases and 10 bases, with 12 bases remaining between them. Germline V gene data show CDR1 as LNHNV and CDR2 as YYDKDF (reference sequence). CDR3 protein: CATSRESRSGAFF. CDR3 coding DNA: TGTGCCACCAGCAGAGAGTCCCGATCGGGAGCTTTCTTT. Supplemented by reference TRBV15 and TRBJ1-1, the full variable domain reads DAMVIQNPRYQVTQFGKPVTLSCSQTLNHNVMYWYQQKSSQAPKLLFHYYDKDFNNEADTPDNFQSRRPNTSFCFLDIRSPGLGDTAMYLCATSRESRSGAFFGQGTRLTVV.

The chain uses TRBV6-5 and TRBJ1-2, with 8 bases identical to TRBD1. This CDR3 has 15 amino acids. The V gene's germline CDR1 is MNHEY and CDR2 SVGAGI. Trimming cost V 6 bases and J 3 bases; bases outside gene matches: 9. The CDR3 region is CASRAGGTGDYGYTF. The DNA for the CDR3 is TGTGCCAGCAGGGCCGGCGGGACAGGAGACTATGGCTACACCTTC.